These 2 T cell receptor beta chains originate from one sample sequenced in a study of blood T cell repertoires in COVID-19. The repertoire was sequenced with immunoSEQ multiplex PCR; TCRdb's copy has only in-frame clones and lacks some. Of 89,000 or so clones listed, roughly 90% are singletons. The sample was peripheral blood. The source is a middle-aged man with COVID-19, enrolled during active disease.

CDR3 amino acids: CATRTGNTGELFF. CDR3 in DNA: TGTGCCACCAGGACAGGGAACACCGGGGAGCTGTTTTTT. The gene calls are TRBV28 and TRBJ2-2; 7 nucleotides match TRBD1. Germline CDR1 reads MDHEN; CDR2 reads SYDVKM. Trimming cost V 10 bases and J 1 base; bases outside gene matches: 3. There are 13 residues in the CDR3.

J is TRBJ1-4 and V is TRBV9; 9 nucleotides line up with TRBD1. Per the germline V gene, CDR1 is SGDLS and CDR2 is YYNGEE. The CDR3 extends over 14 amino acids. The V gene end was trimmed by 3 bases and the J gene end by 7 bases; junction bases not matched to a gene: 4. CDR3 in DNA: TGTGCCAGCAGCGGGGGACAGGGTGCTGAAAAACTGTTTTTT. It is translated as CASSGGQGAEKLFF.